This T cell receptor beta chain was found in a study of blood T cell repertoires in COVID-19. Study background: The samples span acute and convalescent COVID-19 from the United States, Italy and Spain.

In the source study's methods: It was from reference gene primer amplification that nucleated cell counts were estimated. TCRdb keeps only in-frame clones here, not all; method: immunoSEQ multiplex PCR. The D gene and trimming were derived from the DNA, and the V and J assignments and clone size from that table. This table holds around 50,000 clones, about 83% found once. CDR1 SQVTM and CDR2 ANQGSEA come from the germline V gene. CDR3 length: 14 residues. V was cut by 7 bases and J by 6 bases, with 20 bases left in between. Sequenced sample: peripheral blood. The chain carries TRBV29-1 and TRBJ2-3; tentative D call: TRBD2 (7 bases). The receptor comes from a middle-aged man with active COVID-19. This CDR3 is CSGGVRGALDTQYF. Written as DNA, the CDR3 is TGCAGCGGCGGGGTTCGGGGGGCGTTGGATACGCAGTATTTT.